The rows below give T cell receptor beta chains drawn from one sample of a study of cytomegalovirus exposure and HLA in healthy donors. Here immunoSEQ multiplex PCR was the method, and the copy in TCRdb shows in-frame clones only, minus some. The sample holds some 150,000 clones, roughly 80% seen once. Input material: PBMCs. The receptor set was obtained from a man in his thirties or forties in good health and CMV-seropositive. CDR3s include the opening cysteine and the closing phenylalanine or tryptophan. Fields, in order: D gene, V gene, clone size, J gene, CDR3 protein. D genes are given only for firm matches. Where a row states a size, it is once, few, many or the class of an expanded clone; other rows omit it.

TRBD1,TRBV6-6,once,TRBJ2-7,CASNNGQGLYEQYF
NA,TRBV9,NA,TRBJ1-1,CASRRGNGGSTEAFF
TRBD2,TRBV19,NA,TRBJ2-3,CASSIDPPSGGTDTQYF
NA,TRBV6-1,NA,TRBJ2-7,CASSDDFPPYEQYF
NA,TRBV2,NA,TRBJ1-2,CASSESAAYGYTF
NA,TRBV5-6,many,TRBJ2-2,CASSSRGSTGELFF
NA,TRBV4-1,few,TRBJ2-1,CASSQDGLGNNEQFF
TRBD1,TRBV13,few,TRBJ1-6,CASSLDREHNSPLHF
TRBD1,TRBV19,NA,TRBJ2-7,CASSKRSGQGNHEQYF
TRBD2,TRBV6-5,once,TRBJ2-1,CATIGAGVSYNEQFF
TRBD1,TRBV7-9,NA,TRBJ1-2,CASSLVAGGNGYTF
NA,TRBV7-2,NA,TRBJ1-4,CASSRGGPATNEKLFF
NA,TRBV7-8,once,TRBJ2-5,CASSSIAGDYLRPETQYF
TRBD1,TRBV28,NA,TRBJ2-1,CASSTGQVSYNEQFF
NA,TRBV5-4,NA,TRBJ2-1,CASSLILGARPYNEQFF
TRBD2,TRBV5-4,NA,TRBJ2-7,CASSTSPGREGEQYF
TRBD1,TRBV27,NA,TRBJ1-1,CASSSLQGAYAEAFF
TRBD1,TRBV4-3,few,TRBJ1-1,CASSQVRTGLNTEAFF
TRBD1,TRBV30,NA,TRBJ1-5,CAWGQGGTSNQPQHF
NA,TRBV7-9,NA,TRBJ2-1,CASTSRGGDEQFF
NA,TRBV28,NA,TRBJ2-5,CASGSGKQLETQYF
TRBD1,TRBV18,NA,TRBJ2-7,CASSPSGGAGYEQYF
NA,TRBV21-1,NA,TRBJ2-5,CARRGQDQETQYF
TRBD2,TRBV5-1,NA,TRBJ2-5,CASTRGGRGKQETQYF
NA,TRBV5-1,NA,TRBJ2-5,CASSFPGVLQETQYF
TRBD2,TRBV5-6,NA,TRBJ2-2,CASSSTSGGTGELFF
NA,TRBV19,NA,TRBJ1-5,CASSTRLREPQHF
TRBD1,TRBV5-1,NA,TRBJ2-5,CASSLPGGEETQYF
TRBD1,TRBV19,few,TRBJ2-7,CASSTRTGKAYEQYF
TRBD2,TRBV5-1,once,TRBJ2-1,CASSFSGGPGNEQFF
TRBD1,TRBV2,NA,TRBJ1-5,CASREGTGPSRGNQPQHF
TRBD1,TRBV6-5,NA,TRBJ1-1,CASSPGTGITEAFF